These 21 T cell receptor beta chains share one sample of origin, sequenced in a study of blood T cell repertoires in COVID-19 (dated by TCRdb to about 2020). Library generation was performed with the immunoSEQ multiplex PCR assay. TCRdb limited this immuneACCESS table to in-frame rearrangements with V and J called. A share of clones is missing; checked studies link under half to unresolved V genes, and the rest is unexplained. The sample records 170,000 or so clones, less than 90% of which are singletons. The ten largest make up over 6% of the sample. The sequenced material came from peripheral blood. The source of these receptors is an older woman with COVID-19, enrolled during active disease.

The chain joins TRBV28 to TRBJ1-2; 8 nucleotides match TRBD1. This CDR3 region has 13 residues. Germline CDR1 reads MDHEN; CDR2 reads SYDVKM. J was trimmed by 13 bases and V by 5 bases; bases with no gene match: 12. The CDR3 loop is CASSPPRDRLSTF. CDR3 bases: TGTGCCAGCAGTCCCCCCAGGGACAGGCTCAGCACCTTC.

The chain uses TRBV7-9 and TRBJ1-4, with unresolved D. The V gene's germline CDR1 is SEHNR and CDR2 FQNEAQ (reference sequence). Trimming took off 4 bases at V and 3 bases at J, with 6 bases between the two ends. This CDR3 has 13 residues. The CDR3 loop is CASSSDSNEKLFF. The CDR3 coding sequence is TGTGCCAGCAGCTCGGACTCTAATGAAAAACTGTTTTTT.

The chain joins TRBV7-2 to TRBJ2-1; TRBD2 matches 7 bases. Looked up from germline, CDR1 is SGHTA and CDR2 is FQGNSA. V shed 1 base and J 2 bases; nucleotides not matched to a gene: 8. This CDR3 spans 17 amino acids. The CDR3 sequence: CASSLVGASGAYNEQFF. The DNA of the CDR3 is TGTGCCAGCAGCTTAGTTGGGGCTAGCGGAGCCTACAATGAGCAGTTCTTC. The full variable domain, completed using reference TRBV7-2 and TRBJ2-1, is GAGVSQSPSNKVTEKGKDVELRCDPISGHTALYWYRQSLGQGLEFLIYFQGNSAPDKSGLPSDRFSAERTGGSVSTLTIQRTQQEDSAVYLCASSLVGASGAYNEQFFGPGTRLTVL.

This chain connects TRBV29-1 to TRBJ1-3; D uncertain. Trimming left V 4 bases short and J 4 bases short, with 8 bases between. Germline CDR1 SQVTM, CDR2 ANQGSEA. The CDR3 has 12 amino acids. The CDR3 coding sequence is TGCAGCGTTGTAGTACCCGGAAACACCATATATTTT. Its protein is CSVVVPGNTIYF.

The V gene is TRBV7-9, the J gene TRBJ2-1, with 8 bases matching TRBD2. There are 15 residues in the CDR3. V gave up 3 bases and J gave up 7 bases; unmatched junction bases: 8. In germline, CDR1 is SEHNR, CDR2 FQNEAQ (reference sequence). CDR3 nucleotide sequence: TGTGCCAGCAGCTTCGCGGGAGGATTAGTTAATGAGCAGTTCTTC. Protein: CASSFAGGLVNEQFF.

This rearrangement joins TRBV4-1 to TRBJ1-5; D gene uncertain. The CDR3 length is 15 residues. Germline V CDR1 and CDR2: MGHRA, YSYEKL. The V gene lost 0 bases and the J gene lost 2 bases, with 8 bases spanning the gap. The CDR3 bases are TGCGCCAGCAGCCAAGATGCGGTGCGCAATCAGCCCCAGCATTTT. Its translation: CASSQDAVRNQPQHF.

The chain joins TRBV7-9 to TRBJ2-3; 11 bases match TRBD2. Unmatched junction bases numbered 4, after V lost 8 bases and J lost 3 bases. This CDR3 contains 14 residues. Germline V CDR1 and CDR2: SEHNR, FQNEAQ (reference sequence). The CDR3 spells CASGTSGRTDTQYF. The CDR3 bases are TGTGCCAGCGGAACTAGCGGGAGAACAGATACGCAGTATTTT.

The chain employs TRBV6-2 or TRBV6-3 and TRBJ2-1; TRBD2 matches at 8 bases. The germline gives CDR1 MNHEY, CDR2 SVGEGT. V was pared by 4 bases and J by 9 bases, with 11 bases of the junction left unmatched. CDR3 size: 15 residues. CDR3 bases: TGTGCCAGCAGTTCCTTCAGCGGGAGCCTCACTGAGCAGTTCTTC. As protein: CASSSFSGSLTEQFF.

The rearrangement links TRBV6-5 to TRBJ2-7, with D possibly matching TRBD1 (6 bases). There are 15 residues in the CDR3. The V end was cut by 0 bases, the J end by 3 bases, with 12 bases between. CDR1 MNHEY and CDR2 SVGAGI come from the germline V gene. As DNA, the CDR3 is TGTGCCAGCAGTTACTCCCGGACAGTCCACTACGAGCAGTACTTC. Encoded protein: CASSYSRTVHYEQYF.

The chain recombines TRBV7-3 with TRBJ2-2, with D perhaps TRBD1 (5 bases). The V and J ends lost 5 bases and 5 bases respectively, with 18 bases between them. Germline assignment: CDR1 SGHTA and CDR2 FQGTGA. The CDR3 sequence is 16 residues long. CDR3 coding DNA: TGTGCCAGCAGCCTACAGGCATTCGGTTTGACCGGGGAGCTGTTTTTT. As protein: CASSLQAFGLTGELFF.

The chain combines TRBV7-2 with TRBJ1-2, with a possible D match to TRBD1 (6 bases). The CDR3 spans 16 residues. V shed 1 base and J shed 2 bases, with 14 bases lying between them. Germline V lookup: CDR1 SGHTA, CDR2 FQGNSA. CDR3 nucleotide sequence: TGTGCCAGCAGCTTAGAAGATGGGACACCCAACTATGGCTACACCTTC. Translation gives CASSLEDGTPNYGYTF. The whole variable domain, remainder taken from reference TRBV7-2 and TRBJ1-2, is GAGVSQSPSNKVTEKGKDVELRCDPISGHTALYWYRQSLGQGLEFLIYFQGNSAPDKSGLPSDRFSAERTGGSVSTLTIQRTQQEDSAVYLCASSLEDGTPNYGYTFGSGTRLTVV.

This clone was detected once. The rearrangement uses TRBV7-2 and TRBJ1-2; D gene ambiguous. CDR3 size: 14 residues. Trimming took 2 bases from V and 4 from J, leaving 11 bases between them. Germline V gives CDR1 SGHTA, CDR2 FQGNSA. The CDR3 loop reads CASSLYGDGYGYTF. CDR3 nucleotide sequence: TGTGCCAGCAGCTTATACGGGGATGGCTATGGCTACACCTTC. The whole variable domain, remainder taken from reference TRBV7-2 and TRBJ1-2, is GAGVSQSPSNKVTEKGKDVELRCDPISGHTALYWYRQSLGQGLEFLIYFQGNSAPDKSGLPSDRFSAERTGGSVSTLTIQRTQQEDSAVYLCASSLYGDGYGYTFGSGTRLTVV.

J is TRBJ2-7 and V is TRBV28; 9 bases match TRBD1. Per germline, CDR1 MDHEN and CDR2 SYDVKM. J was trimmed by 2 bases and V by 6 bases; bases with no gene match: 14. The CDR3 is 17 residues long. The CDR3 sequence: CASRIQGARRPTYEQYF. Written as DNA, the CDR3 is TGTGCCAGCAGAATACAGGGGGCGCGAAGGCCAACCTACGAGCAGTACTTC.

The J gene is TRBJ1-1, the V gene TRBV6-5; unclear D gene. Germline V gene sequence: CDR1 MNHEY, CDR2 SVGAGI. The CDR3 is 13 residues long. Trimming left V 10 bases short and J 0 bases short, with 12 bases between. The CDR3 reads CATRRKMNTEAFF. Here the CDR3 DNA reads TGTGCCACCAGGCGGAAGATGAACACTGAAGCTTTCTTT.

The CDR3 here is CASSLPVSRGEQYF. CDR3 nucleotides: TGTGCCAGCAGCTTACCCGTTTCCCGAGGGGAGCAGTACTTC. The V call is TRBV7-2, the J call TRBJ2-7; weak D call: TRBD2 (5 bases). V was cut by 2 bases and J by 7 bases, with 15 bases left in between. This CDR3 is 14 amino acids long. In germline, CDR1 is SGHTA, CDR2 FQGNSA.

The J gene is TRBJ2-3, the V gene TRBV5-1; D remains ambiguous. Germline CDR1 and CDR2: SGHRS and YFSETQ. There are 13 residues in the CDR3. The V end lost 4 bases, the J end lost 9 bases, and 15 bases lay between the germline ends. The DNA of the CDR3 is TGCGCCAGCAGCCCTGACGGCTTCGGGACGCAGTATTTT. As protein: CASSPDGFGTQYF.

The chain has TRBV5-1 and TRBJ2-3, with 7 bases aligning to TRBD1. CDR3 length: 16 amino acids. V gave up 5 bases and J gave up 0 bases; unmatched junction bases: 9. Per the germline V gene, CDR1 is SGHRS and CDR2 is YFSETQ. The chain's CDR3 is CASSVGTAASTDTQYF. The CDR3 DNA follows: TGCGCCAGCAGTGTCGGGACAGCGGCTAGCACAGATACGCAGTATTTT. The complete variable domain, with remaining parts taken from reference TRBV5-1 and TRBJ2-3, reads KAGVTQTPRYLIKTRGQQVTLSCSPISGHRSVSWYQQTPGQGLQFLFEYFSETQRNKGNFPGRFSGRQFSNSRSEMNVSTLELGDSALYLCASSVGTAASTDTQYFGPGTRLTVL.

J is TRBJ2-3 and V is TRBV7-9; TRBD1 matches 7 bases. V lost 2 bases to trimming and J lost 1 base; unmatched junction nucleotides: 3. In germline, CDR1 is SEHNR, CDR2 FQNEAQ (reference sequence). The CDR3 is 15 amino acids. CDR3 sequence reads: CASSLYDRGTDTQYF. In DNA form, the CDR3 reads TGTGCCAGCAGCTTATACGACAGGGGCACAGATACGCAGTATTTT. Based on the CDR3 plus reference TRBV7-9 and TRBJ2-3, the full variable domain is DTGVSQNPRHKITKRGQNVTFRCDPISEHNRLYWYRQTLGQGPEFLTYFQNEAQLEKSRLLSDRFSAERPKGSFSTLEIQRTEQGDSAMYLCASSLYDRGTDTQYFGPGTRLTVL.

V usage is TRBV28 and J usage is TRBJ2-7; no definite D call. The CDR3 is 14 amino acids. The ends were cut back, 2 bases at V and 5 bases at J, with 13 bases in the middle. CDR1 and CDR2 (germline): MDHEN, SYDVKM. The CDR3 DNA reads TGTGCCAGCAGTTTACGCCGCAGTAGCAACGAGCAGTACTTC. Encoded protein: CASSLRRSSNEQYF. The full variable domain, completed using reference TRBV28 and TRBJ2-7, is DVKVTQSSRYLVKRTGEKVFLECVQDMDHENMFWYRQDPGLGLRLIYFSYDVKMKEKGDIPEGYSVSREKKERFSLILESASTNQTSMYLCASSLRRSSNEQYFGPGTRLTVT.

This clone was seen only a few times. The J gene is TRBJ2-1, the V gene TRBV7-2; D might be TRBD1 (5 bases). Germline loops: CDR1 SGHTA, CDR2 FQGNSA. This CDR3 comprises 11 residues. V was cut by 8 bases and J by 13 bases, with 15 bases left in between. This CDR3 is CASSMGPTQFF. The CDR3 DNA is TGTGCCAGCTCTATGGGGCCTACACAGTTCTTC.

CDR3 sequence reads: CASSPLGRGGVNHNEQFF. Written as DNA, the CDR3 is TGTGCCAGCAGCCCCTTGGGGCGGGGGGGCGTCAACCACAATGAGCAGTTCTTC. The chain joins TRBV7-2 to TRBJ2-1, with 9 bases that match TRBD2. Looked up from germline, CDR1 is SGHTA and CDR2 is FQGNSA. The CDR3 is 18 residues long. Trimming at V came to 5 bases and at J to 5 bases, leaving 16 bases not matched to a gene.